These 23 T cell receptor beta chains came from one sample sequenced in a study of blood T cell repertoires in COVID-19. Sequencing used immunoSEQ multiplex PCR; TCRdb keeps in-frame clones, though not all of them. Altogether 100,000 or so clones are present, roughly 89% being singletons, with the ten largest covering 5% to 7%. The sequenced sample consisted of peripheral blood. These receptor sequences come from a man between 65 and 85 years old with acute or convalescent COVID-19.

The V call is TRBV28, the J call TRBJ1-6, with 7 bases matching TRBD1. The CDR3 spans 14 residues. Germline CDR1 MDHEN, CDR2 SYDVKM. V was clipped by 7 bases and J by 7 bases; unmatched bases: 7. The CDR3 DNA sequence: TGTGCCAGCAACGCAGGGGGTTACAATTCACCCCTCCACTTT. Translation gives CASNAGGYNSPLHF.

The gene calls are TRBV3-1 (or the pseudogene TRBV3-2) and TRBJ1-1, with D perhaps TRBD1 (5 bases). The CDR3 is 12 amino acids. Trimming left V 3 bases short and J 7 bases short, with 9 bases between. Per the germline V gene, CDR1 is LGHDT and CDR2 is YNNKEL (reference sequence). The CDR3 is CASSHRQLEAFF. The DNA for the CDR3 is TGTGCCAGCAGCCATAGACAGCTTGAAGCTTTCTTT.

In its sample, this clone was seen once. CDR3 nucleotide sequence: TGTGCCAGCAGGGACACAGGGGGGAACACTGAAGCTTTCTTT. This gives the protein CASRDTGGNTEAFF. The rearrangement joins TRBV2 to TRBJ1-1, with 8 bases identical to TRBD1. V trimming: 6 bases; J trimming: 1 base; junction bases outside the gene matches: 4. Germline lookup yields CDR1 SNHLY and CDR2 FYNNEI. The CDR3 contains 14 residues.

The gene calls are TRBV11-3 and TRBJ2-1; tentatively, D is TRBD2 (7 bases). Germline CDR1 SGHNT, CDR2 YENEEA. The CDR3 loop spans 15 amino acids. Trimming pared 1 base from V and 2 bases from J, leaving 9 bases between. The CDR3 sequence is CASSLGGGTYNEQFF. CDR3 in DNA: TGTGCCAGCAGCTTAGGGGGGGGCACCTACAATGAGCAGTTCTTC.

J is TRBJ1-1 and V is TRBV14; TRBD1 might be the D (5 bases). In germline, CDR1 is SGHDN, CDR2 FVKESK. Trimming cost V 2 bases and J 1 base, with 5 bases left between them. This CDR3 is built from 13 residues. CDR3 region: CASSQQGNTEAFF. The CDR3 region has the DNA TGTGCCAGCAGCCAACAGGGGAACACTGAAGCTTTCTTT.

The chain is built from TRBV13 and TRBJ1-3; a possible D gene is TRBD1 (6 bases). The CDR3 spans 18 residues. Looked up from germline, CDR1 is PRHDT and CDR2 is FYEKMQ (reference sequence). V lost 6 bases to trimming and J lost 4 bases, with 25 bases between them. CDR3 nucleotides: TGTGCCAGCAGTTCTCGACAGGTCCCAGCGAGGCTAGGAAACACCATATATTTT. Encoded protein: CASSSRQVPARLGNTIYF.

The chain uses TRBV5-1 and TRBJ2-7, with no clear D. This CDR3 comprises 13 residues. Germline-derived CDR1 and CDR2 are SGHRS and YFSETQ. V was clipped by 0 bases and J by 3 bases, with 7 bases between them. The CDR3 reads CASSLGQNYEQYF. The CDR3 DNA sequence: TGCGCCAGCAGCTTGGGGCAGAACTACGAGCAGTACTTC.

The rearrangement joins TRBV29-1 to TRBJ1-2; TRBD1 agrees at 9 bases. Germline lookup yields CDR1 SQVTM and CDR2 ANQGSEA. V dropped 7 bases and J dropped 5; count of bases not matched to a gene: 8. This CDR3 has 13 amino acids. The DNA of the CDR3 is TGCAGCGCATCACAGGGGGCTAGATATGGCTACACCTTC. Its translation: CSASQGARYGYTF.

The genes are TRBV5-1 and TRBJ2-2; 9 nucleotides match TRBD1. CDR3 length: 17 amino acids. With 5 bases clipped from V and 6 bases from J, the junction kept 14 bases outside the gene matches. The germline V gene encodes CDR1 SGHRS and CDR2 YFSETQ. CDR3 sequence (DNA): TGCGCCAGCAGTAGGAAGACCGGGACAGGGTTTTCCGGGGAGCTGTTTTTT. Its translation: CASSRKTGTGFSGELFF.

The rearrangement links TRBV2 to TRBJ2-2; D is uncertain. Trimming took off 4 bases at V and 1 base at J, with 7 bases between the two ends. The CDR3 sequence is 14 residues long. Germline V gene sequence: CDR1 SNHLY, CDR2 FYNNEI. CDR3: CASSVVGNTGELFF. The CDR3 coding sequence is TGTGCCAGCAGTGTCGTCGGGAACACCGGGGAGCTGTTTTTT. The full variable domain, in which reference TRBV2 and TRBJ2-2 provide the parts outside the CDR3, is EPEVTQTPSHQVTQMGQEVILRCVPISNHLYFYWYRQILGQKVEFLVSFYNNEISEKSEIFDDQFSVERPDGSNFTLKIRSTKLEDSAMYFCASSVVGNTGELFFGEGSRLTVL.

The chain is built from TRBV5-1 and TRBJ2-3; TRBD2 matches 9 bases. Losses at the gene ends were 2 bases for V and 6 bases for J; bases not matched to a gene: 10. Germline V gene data show CDR1 as SGHRS and CDR2 as YFSETQ. The CDR3 has 16 residues. The CDR3 DNA follows: TGCGCCAGCAGCTTAGGGCTAGCGGGATTCATGGATACGCAGTATTTT. Translation: CASSLGLAGFMDTQYF. Complete variable domain (other parts from reference TRBV5-1 and TRBJ2-3): KAGVTQTPRYLIKTRGQQVTLSCSPISGHRSVSWYQQTPGQGLQFLFEYFSETQRNKGNFPGRFSGRQFSNSRSEMNVSTLELGDSALYLCASSLGLAGFMDTQYFGPGTRLTVL.

V gene TRBV7-5 combines with J gene TRBJ2-5; the D call TRBD2 from the table was never checked on the DNA. TRBV7-5 is a recognized pseudogene. CDR3 size: 17 residues. For the CDR3, the DNA is TGTGTCAGAAGCTTAGAAACTAGCGGCGTAAAAGAAGAGACCCAGTACTTC. Its protein product is CVRSLETSGVKEETQYF.

This clone was detected once. The chain employs TRBV7-6 and TRBJ2-6; TRBD1 agrees at 10 bases. Germline loops: CDR1 SGHVS, CDR2 FNYEAQ. The CDR3 is 19 residues long. The junction had 10 bases not matched to a gene; V was cut back by 5 bases and J by 0 bases. The CDR3 DNA is TGTGCCAGCAGCACGCACTACGGGACAGGGGACTCTGGGGCCAACGTCCTGACTTTC. It yields the protein CASSTHYGTGDSGANVLTF. Supplemented by reference TRBV7-6 and TRBJ2-6, the full variable domain reads GAGVSQSPRYKVTKRGQDVALRCDPISGHVSLYWYRQALGQGPEFLTYFNYEAQQDKSGLPNDRFSAERPEGSISTLTIQRTEQRDSAMYRCASSTHYGTGDSGANVLTFGAGSRLTVL.

The genes are TRBV18 and TRBJ1-4; TRBD1 agrees at 7 bases. The V segment lost 4 bases and the J segment 8 bases; nucleotides outside the gene matches: 7. The CDR3 covers 14 residues. Germline V gene sequence: CDR1 KGHSH, CDR2 LQKENI. The CDR3 DNA reads TGTGCCAGCTCACGGGGACAGCTACCCGAAAAACTGTTTTTT. Protein: CASSRGQLPEKLFF.

The chain couples TRBV10-2 to TRBJ1-1; D unresolved. The length of the CDR3 is 14 residues. The V and J ends lost 7 bases and 3 bases respectively, with 15 bases between them. The V gene's germline CDR1 is WSHSY and CDR2 SAAADI. CDR3 sequence: CASIGWRRDTEAFF. As DNA, the CDR3 is TGCGCCAGCATAGGTTGGCGGAGGGACACTGAAGCTTTCTTT.

The chain recombines TRBV27 with TRBJ1-2; the match to TRBD1 covers 10 bases. Germline trimming cut 2 bases from V and 2 bases from J; bases unmatched to any gene: 2. Per germline, CDR1 MNHEY and CDR2 SMNVEV (reference sequence). The CDR3 runs to 15 residues. As DNA, the CDR3 is TGTGCCAGCAGTTTAGCGACAGGGGGCAACTATGGCTACACCTTC. Translating gives CASSLATGGNYGYTF.

The rearrangement uses TRBV7-9 and TRBJ1-2; D gene ambiguous. Trimming pared 5 bases from V and 4 bases from J, leaving 14 bases between. The CDR3 has 14 amino acids. Germline values: CDR1 SEHNR, CDR2 FQNEAQ (reference sequence). The DNA for the CDR3 is TGTGCCAGCAGCCTGGCGGAGGAGGGCTATGGCTACACCTTC. It specifies CASSLAEEGYGYTF.

V and J are TRBV3-1 (or the pseudogene TRBV3-2) and TRBJ1-1; 7 bases agree with TRBD1. Germline lookup yields CDR1 LGHDT and CDR2 YNNKEL (reference sequence). CDR3 length: 13 residues. J gave up 10 bases and V 1 base, and 6 bases lay outside the gene matches. Here the CDR3 reads CASSQVRQGVAFF. The CDR3 bases are TGTGCCAGCAGCCAAGTACGACAGGGCGTAGCTTTCTTT.

The rearrangement links TRBV14 to TRBJ1-6; no definite D call. The CDR3 sequence is 20 residues long. The V gene lost 1 base and the J gene lost 7 bases, with 26 bases spanning the gap. Germline V CDR1 and CDR2: SGHDN, FVKESK. CDR3 in amino acids: CASSQARRYGSRNWNSPLHF. In nucleotides, the CDR3 is TGTGCCAGCAGCCAAGCCAGGAGGTATGGCAGTCGTAATTGGAATTCACCCCTCCACTTT.

This clone came up once. The chain links TRBV27 to TRBJ2-7; D call uncertain. The V end lost 2 bases, the J end lost 2 bases, and 7 bases lay between the germline ends. The length of the CDR3 is 13 residues. Germline V lookup: CDR1 MNHEY, CDR2 SMNVEV (reference sequence). The CDR3 sequence is CASSLGSTYEQYF. The CDR3 nucleotides read TGTGCCAGCAGTTTAGGCAGTACCTACGAGCAGTACTTC.

DNA for the CDR3: TGTGCCAGCACTATGGGCCCCTCACCCCTCCACTTT. It translates to CASTMGPSPLHF. The gene calls are TRBV12-3 or TRBV12-4 and TRBJ1-6; D uncertain. This CDR3 is 12 amino acids long. The germline V and J ends were trimmed by 7 bases and 10 bases, with 11 bases remaining between them.

The chain couples TRBV7-9 to TRBJ1-4, with D maybe TRBD1 (6 bases). Trimming removed 4 bases from V and 0 bases from J, with 12 bases in between. The CDR3 runs 16 residues. Germline CDR1 SEHNR, CDR2 FQNEAQ (reference sequence). CDR3 in amino acids: CASSSRTAATNEKLFF. CDR3 DNA: TGTGCCAGCAGCTCCAGGACAGCTGCAACTAATGAAAAACTGTTTTTT. Full variable domain (outside the CDR3, taken from reference TRBV7-9 and TRBJ1-4): DTGVSQNPRHKITKRGQNVTFRCDPISEHNRLYWYRQTLGQGPEFLTYFQNEAQLEKSRLLSDRFSAERPKGSFSTLEIQRTEQGDSAMYLCASSSRTAATNEKLFFGSGTQLSVL.

The CDR3 DNA reads as TGTGCCAGCAGTGAGGGACTAGCGGGACCTCTAAGGAAGTACTTC. Encoded protein: CASSEGLAGPLRKYF. The rearrangement links TRBV2 to TRBJ2-7; 13 bases match TRBD2. The CDR3 is 15 residues long. Germline V CDR1 and CDR2: SNHLY, FYNNEI. J gave up 11 bases and V 3 bases, and 10 bases lay outside the gene matches.